The clone carrying this TCR beta chain came up a few times. The antigen remains unidentified. This specimen comes from a study of T-cell memory formation after mild COVID-19. cDNA libraries for TCR alpha and TCR beta, carrying sample barcodes and UMIs, came from 5'RACE with constant-segment primers. From the 5' RACE reads, TCRdb called clonotypes with MiXCR, one entry per CDR3 protein. Of about 560,000 distinct CDR3 sequences in the sample, roughly 21% are singletons; the top ten hold approximately 8%. V dropped 8 bases and J dropped 1; count of bases not matched to a gene: 12. Germline CDR1 MNHEY, CDR2 SVGAGI. This CDR3 is built from 16 residues. Study results and limitations: Contracting CD8+ clones were enriched in EMRA, CD4+ mainly in CM and EM. Pre-infection memory held some responding clones, suggesting pre-existing cross-reactive T cells responded.

The receptor comes from an adult woman who had mild COVID-19 (a few samples of this study predate the infection). Cell type and time point are not known. The rearrangement uses TRBV6-5 and TRBJ1-1; 8 bases align to TRBD1. The sample comprised PBMCs or a T cell subset sorted from them (not recorded which). CDR3 nucleotides: TGTGCCAGCCTCCCAAGACAGGGGAGCGCGAACACTGAAGCTTTCTTT. Translating gives CASLPRQGSANTEAFF.